The next 5 T cell receptor beta chains were all read from a single sample in a study of T-cell reconstitution after alpha-beta-depleted transplantation in children. During its preparation, the TCRbeta library received unique molecular identifiers. TCRdb passed the PCR reads through MiXCR, listing each CDR3 protein once. The table lists just under 250,000 distinct CDR3 sequences, roughly 26% of them singletons. The sequencing used PBMCs, collected before TCRalphabeta/CD19-depleted stem cell transplant. The receptors shown here come from a girl aged 2-9 years with Fanconi anemia, due to receive a stem cell transplant.

This sequence joins TRBV25-1 and TRBJ2-1; the match to TRBD1 covers 8 bases. V shed 1 base, J shed 8 bases, and the junction held 7 bases outside the gene matches. Germline values: CDR1 MGHDK, CDR2 SYGVNS. This CDR3 spans 15 amino acids. The CDR3 coding sequence is TGTGCCAGCAGTGAATGGGAGGACAGGGTTGATGAGCAGTTCTTC. This translates into CASSEWEDRVDEQFF.

This chain joins TRBV6-5 and TRBJ2-4; 10 nucleotides agree with TRBD1. Per germline, CDR1 MNHEY and CDR2 SVGAGI. This CDR3 has 15 amino acids. V trimming: 0 bases; J trimming: 8 bases; junction bases outside the gene matches: 4. The CDR3 spells CASSYSRDRGYIQYF. In DNA, the CDR3 is TGTGCCAGCAGTTACTCCCGGGACAGGGGTTACATTCAGTACTTC.

This clonotype occurred a few times. The gene calls are TRBV4-2 and TRBJ2-1; 7 nucleotides agree with TRBD2. CDR3 length: 16 residues. V gave up 0 bases and J gave up 5 bases; unmatched junction bases: 7. The germline V gene has CDR1 LGHNA and CDR2 YNFKEQ. In nucleotides, the CDR3 is TGTGCCAGCAGCCAAGAGACCTCCGGGACTAACAATGAGCAGTTCTTC. Encoded protein: CASSQETSGTNNEQFF.

There are many counts of this clonotype. The chain recombines TRBV29-1 with TRBJ2-7; D is unresolved. Trimming left V 1 base short and J 4 bases short, with 8 bases between. The CDR3 has 12 amino acids. CDR1 and CDR2 from the germline V gene are SQVTM and ANQGSEA. This CDR3 reads CSVEGGGYEQYF. The DNA of the CDR3 is TGCAGCGTTGAAGGAGGCGGTTACGAGCAGTACTTC.

As regards this clonotype: Being one base from a much bigger clone, this may be a read error. The CDR3 sequence: CSVSGGFHGYTF. In DNA form, the CDR3 reads TGCAGCGTTTCTGGGGGGTTCCATGGCTACACCTTC. This rearrangement joins TRBV29-1 to TRBJ1-2, with D perhaps TRBD1 (5 bases). Trimming cost V 5 bases and J 6 bases, with 13 bases left between them. Germline values: CDR1 SQVTM, CDR2 ANQGSEA. This CDR3 is built from 12 residues.